This T cell receptor beta chain was documented in a study of blood T cell repertoires in COVID-19. About the research overall: Sites in the United States, Italy and Spain provided acute and convalescent COVID-19 samples. Nucleic acid was either cDNA or gDNA, and it came from T cells, B-cell-depleted T cells, or PBMCs.

CDR1 MNHEY and CDR2 SVGAGI come from the germline V gene. V gave up 10 bases and J gave up 5 bases, with 17 bases separating them. The CDR3 loop spans 13 amino acids. Authors' data handling: Cell counts per sample came from amplifying reference gene primers. Repertoires were generated with immunoSEQ multiplex PCR, while TCRdb's copy carries only in-frame clones and drops some. That table gives V, J and clone size, and the DNA gave D and trimming. The sample shows about 70,000 clones, 86% of them seen only once. V and J are TRBV6-5 and TRBJ2-5; possibly TRBD2 for D (5 bases). This clonotype was sampled from a man in his 70s with active COVID-19. Sequencing was performed on peripheral blood. The CDR3 sequence: CATRRRRFETQYF. CDR3 bases: TGTGCCACCCGGCGGAGGCGCTTCGAGACCCAGTACTTC.